This TCR beta chain was captured by sequencing in a study of T cell repertoires in cytomegalovirus infection. Turning to the study itself: In the study, CMV epitopes included recently identified HLA-C-restricted and well-studied HLA-B-restricted ones. CMV infection plus the matching HLA type was flagged by public TCR beta signatures.

Study-level findings and limits: Summed frequency of public TCR beta families distinguished CMV carriers with the relevant HLA. CMV-specific TCR beta clonotypes restricted by HLA-C dominated the ex vivo response.

Ten or more counts support this clonotype. The antigen remains unidentified. Germline lookup yields CDR1 SGHTA and CDR2 FQGNSA. The J segment lost 4 bases and the V segment lost 1 base, leaving 6 bases of the junction unmatched. CDR3 size: 15 residues. TCRdb ran MiXCR on the reads and lists one entry per CDR3 protein. The data hold 250,000 to 300,000 distinct CDR3 sequences, with about 20% observed a single time. The sequence derives from a human donor in good health (CMV status not recorded). Some clones in this sample may be carry-over from other donors' samples. The chain employs TRBV7-2 and TRBJ1-1; 7 nucleotides align to TRBD1. The material was cultured PBMCs, obtained from culture after CMV antigen stimulation. DNA for the CDR3: TGTGCCAGCAGCTTAGGACAGGGCCTGAGCACTGAAGCTTTCTTT. It is translated as CASSLGQGLSTEAFF.